The TCR beta chain under discussion was sequenced for a study of identical twins (dated by TCRdb to about 2016). Some background on the complete study: To test whether fetal clonotypes persist, the study used deep sequencing on TCR alpha and beta repertoires from monozygotic twins, unrelated adults of various ages, and cord blood. Replicate twin experiments were performed at different times using different library preparation protocols to rule out contamination. General findings and caveats noted by the study authors: Fewer insertions were carried by abundant cord blood beta clonotypes, a similar but weaker trend appeared in young adult naive repertoires, and no such trend appeared in memory repertoires. Compared with coincidental sharing between unrelated individuals, an excess of low generation-probability sequences was observed among out-of-frame TCR alpha sequences shared between twins. Conclusions relied on cross-sectional statistical analysis, since the same donors could not be followed over many years. Invariant T cells such as MAIT and iNKT could partly confound zero-insertion analyses, although diverse VJ usage argued against such confounding for most clonotypes. In monozygotic twins, out-of-frame TCR alpha sharing was systematically underestimated by recombination models, although the models agreed with sharing between unrelated individuals. Excess twin sharing in beta out-of-frame sequences was weaker because fewer shared sequences lowered the signal-to-noise ratio.

The germline V gene specifies ENHRY as CDR1 and SYGVKD as CDR2. V lost 3 bases and J lost 6 bases; the stretch between them is 9 bases long. From its cysteine to its valine, the CDR3 spans 12 amino acids. Only CDR3 DNA remains: 36 bases, in frame from the first base. Only healthy Caucasian donors were included. The twin cohort consisted of three pairs of female monozygotic twins, all aged 18 to 29 years. RNA for TCR libraries was isolated from peripheral blood mononuclear cells. The table lists this clonotype with many counts. The antigen this receptor binds is unknown. No base quality values were provided; no much bigger clone lies one nucleotide off. Library preparation used 5' RACE. The run used an Illumina HiSeq 2000. Template switching introduced a universal primer binding site; the final cDNA contained a unique molecular identifier, enabling accurate counting of TCR cDNA molecules. Specific primers in the conserved constant-segment region were used to synthesize first-strand cDNA for TCR alpha and beta chains. To control for contamination, each cDNA library was double barcoded with a SMART-Mk sample barcode plus Illumina barcodes. TruSeq adapter sequences and Illumina sample barcodes were added in two successive PCR steps. TCR alpha and beta cDNA libraries were sequenced on the Illumina HiSeq platform with custom primers. The source study handled its data this way. Raw reads were processed with MiGEC to extract unique molecular identifiers, and MiXCR was used to determine CDR3 positions. For each individual, recombination models were inferred using an EM algorithm with the repgenHMM and IGoR tools. The analysis of shared clonotypes was done with the tcR package in R, with sharing normalized by the product of cloneset sizes. To study raw recombination without the effects of thymic and clonal selection, out-of-frame nonproductive sequences were analyzed. TCRdb ran its own pipeline on the public reads, namely fastp trimming at Q25 and MiXCR clone calling, and kept in-frame beta chains. Each CDR3 protein gets just one entry, which takes the most common genes and DNA from the rows behind it. The authors' filters were not applied to this entry. For this sample there are about 920,000 distinct CDR3 sequences; approximately 13% appear just once. Of the sample, around 1.6% falls within the top ten clones.

This sample also belongs to another study, concerning yellow fever vaccine responses in identical twins. From that second study: The authors reported that the T cell response to vaccination in identical twins appeared partly convergent and partly personalized. In identical twins, the study followed T cell clones that responded to the vaccine with precision.

This TCR was recovered from a woman between 18 and 29 years old in good health. Material for sequencing was PBMCs. Rearrangement joined TRBV10-3 to TRBJ2-7, and possibly TRBD1, on 6 matching bases. The CDR3 protein is CAISDAGVEQYV. The nucleotide sequence reads as follows: TGTGCCATCAGTGACGCAGGGGTCGAGCAGTACGTC.